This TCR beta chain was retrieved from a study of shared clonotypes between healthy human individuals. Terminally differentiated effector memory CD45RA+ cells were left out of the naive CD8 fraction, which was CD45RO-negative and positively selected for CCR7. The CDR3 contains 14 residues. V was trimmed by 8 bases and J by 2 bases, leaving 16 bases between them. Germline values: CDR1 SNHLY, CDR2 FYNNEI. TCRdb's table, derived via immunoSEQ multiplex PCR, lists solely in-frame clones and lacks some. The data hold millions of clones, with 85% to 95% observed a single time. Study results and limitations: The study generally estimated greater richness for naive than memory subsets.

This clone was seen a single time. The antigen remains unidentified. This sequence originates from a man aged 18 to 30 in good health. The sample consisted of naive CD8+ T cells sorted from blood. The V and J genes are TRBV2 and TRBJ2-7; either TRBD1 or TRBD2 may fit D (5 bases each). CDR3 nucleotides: TGTGCCAGCGGGGGACCCGAGGATGCCTACGAGCAGTACTTC. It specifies CASGGPEDAYEQYF.